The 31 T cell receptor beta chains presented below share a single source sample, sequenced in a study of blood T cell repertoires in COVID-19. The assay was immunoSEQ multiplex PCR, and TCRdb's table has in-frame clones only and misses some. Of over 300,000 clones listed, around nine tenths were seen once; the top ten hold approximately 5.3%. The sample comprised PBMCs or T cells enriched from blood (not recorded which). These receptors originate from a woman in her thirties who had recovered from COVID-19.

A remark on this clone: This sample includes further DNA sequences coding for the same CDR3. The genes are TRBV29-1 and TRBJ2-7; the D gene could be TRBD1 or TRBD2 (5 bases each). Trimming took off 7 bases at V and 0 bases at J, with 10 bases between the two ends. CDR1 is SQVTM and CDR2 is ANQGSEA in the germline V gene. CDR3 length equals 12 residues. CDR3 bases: TGCAGCGCGGGGACGGGCTCCTACGAGCAGTACTTC. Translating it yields CSAGTGSYEQYF.

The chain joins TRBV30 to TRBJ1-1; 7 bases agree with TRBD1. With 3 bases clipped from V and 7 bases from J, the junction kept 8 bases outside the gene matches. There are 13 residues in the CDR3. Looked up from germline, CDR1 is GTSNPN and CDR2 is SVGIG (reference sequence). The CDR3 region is CAWRYRGDGEAFF. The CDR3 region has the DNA TGTGCCTGGAGATACAGGGGAGATGGTGAAGCTTTCTTT.

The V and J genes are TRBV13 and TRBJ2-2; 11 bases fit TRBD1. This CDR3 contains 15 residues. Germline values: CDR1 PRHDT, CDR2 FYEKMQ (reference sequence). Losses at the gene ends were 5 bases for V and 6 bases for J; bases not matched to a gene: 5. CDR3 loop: CASSPRDRGAGELFF. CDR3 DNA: TGTGCCAGCAGCCCCCGGGACAGGGGGGCCGGGGAGCTGTTTTTT.

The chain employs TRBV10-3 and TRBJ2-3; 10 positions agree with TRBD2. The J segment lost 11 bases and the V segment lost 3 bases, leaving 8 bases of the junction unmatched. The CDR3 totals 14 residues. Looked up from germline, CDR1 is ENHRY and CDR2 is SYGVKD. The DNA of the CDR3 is TGTGCCATCAGTGAAGCGGGGGGGCCCCGTGTGCAGTATTTT. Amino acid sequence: CAISEAGGPRVQYF.

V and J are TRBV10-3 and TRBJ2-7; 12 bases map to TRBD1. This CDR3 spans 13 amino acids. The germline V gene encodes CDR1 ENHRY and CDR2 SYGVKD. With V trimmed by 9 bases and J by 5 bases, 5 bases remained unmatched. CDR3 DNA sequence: TGTGCCATAACCGGGACAGGGGGCAACGAGCAGTACTTC. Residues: CAITGTGGNEQYF.

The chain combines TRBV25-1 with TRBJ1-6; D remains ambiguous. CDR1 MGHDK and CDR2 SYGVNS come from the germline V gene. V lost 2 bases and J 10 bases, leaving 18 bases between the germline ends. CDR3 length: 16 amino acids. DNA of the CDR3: TGTGCCAGCAGTGAAATAGGTGGGGTGGGAGGATCACCCCTCCACTTT. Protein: CASSEIGGVGGSPLHF.

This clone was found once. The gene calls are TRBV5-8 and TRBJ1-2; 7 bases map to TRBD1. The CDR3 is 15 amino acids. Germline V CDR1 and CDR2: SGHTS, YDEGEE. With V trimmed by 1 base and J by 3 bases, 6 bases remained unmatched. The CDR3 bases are TGTGCCAGCAGCTTGAAAGGGGGCGCTTACTATGGCTACACCTTC. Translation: CASSLKGGAYYGYTF.

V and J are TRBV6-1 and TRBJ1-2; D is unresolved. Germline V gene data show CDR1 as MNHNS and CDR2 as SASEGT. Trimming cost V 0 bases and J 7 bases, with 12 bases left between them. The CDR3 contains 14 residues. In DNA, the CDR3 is TGTGCCAGCAGTGAAGCCATCTCTACTGCTGGCTACACCTTC. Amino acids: CASSEAISTAGYTF.

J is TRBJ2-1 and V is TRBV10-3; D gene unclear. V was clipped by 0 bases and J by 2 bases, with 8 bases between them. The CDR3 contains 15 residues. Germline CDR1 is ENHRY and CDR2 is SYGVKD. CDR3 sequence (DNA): TGTGCCATCAGTGAGTCGAGAGGAACCTACAATGAGCAGTTCTTC. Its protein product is CAISESRGTYNEQFF.

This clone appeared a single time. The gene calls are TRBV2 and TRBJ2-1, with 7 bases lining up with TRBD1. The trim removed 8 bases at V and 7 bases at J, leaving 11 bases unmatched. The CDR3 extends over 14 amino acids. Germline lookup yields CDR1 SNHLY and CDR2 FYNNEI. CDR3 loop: CASSRQGVSNEQFF. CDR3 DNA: TGTGCCAGCTCGAGGCAGGGGGTATCGAATGAGCAGTTCTTC.

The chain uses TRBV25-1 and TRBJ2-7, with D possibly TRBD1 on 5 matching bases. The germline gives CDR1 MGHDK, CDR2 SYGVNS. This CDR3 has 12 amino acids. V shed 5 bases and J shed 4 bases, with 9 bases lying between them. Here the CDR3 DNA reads TGTGCCAGCAGTAAAACAGGTTACGAGCAGTACTTC. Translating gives CASSKTGYEQYF.

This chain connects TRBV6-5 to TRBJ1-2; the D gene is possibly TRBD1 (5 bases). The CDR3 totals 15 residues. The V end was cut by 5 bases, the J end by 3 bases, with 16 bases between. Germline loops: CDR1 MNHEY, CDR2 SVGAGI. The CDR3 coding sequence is TGTGCCAGCAGTAATGACCAGGGTTTGGACTATGGCTACACCTTC. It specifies CASSNDQGLDYGYTF.

The chain's CDR3 is CASSQVGPGQGAYNSPLHF. DNA of the CDR3: TGTGCCAGCAGCCAAGTCGGACCGGGACAGGGGGCCTATAATTCACCCCTCCACTTT. The genes are TRBV3-1 (or the pseudogene TRBV3-2) and TRBJ1-6; 11 nucleotides match TRBD1. The germline CDR1 and CDR2 sequences are LGHDT and YNNKEL (reference sequence). V gave up 1 base and J gave up 2 bases; unmatched junction bases: 7. The CDR3 totals 19 residues.

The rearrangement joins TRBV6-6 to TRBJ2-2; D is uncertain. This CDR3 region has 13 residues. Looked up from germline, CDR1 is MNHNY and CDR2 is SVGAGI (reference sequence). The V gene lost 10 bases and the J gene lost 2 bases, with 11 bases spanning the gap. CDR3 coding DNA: TGTGCCAACTCCCCTAGAAACACCGGGGAGCTGTTTTTT. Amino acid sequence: CANSPRNTGELFF.

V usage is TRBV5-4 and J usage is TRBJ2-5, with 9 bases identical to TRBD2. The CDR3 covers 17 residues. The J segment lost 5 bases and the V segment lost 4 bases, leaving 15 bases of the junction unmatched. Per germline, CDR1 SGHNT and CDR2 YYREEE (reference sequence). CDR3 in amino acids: CASSPGLLAGLRETQYF. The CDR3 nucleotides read TGTGCCAGCAGCCCAGGATTGCTAGCGGGGCTTCGGGAGACCCAGTACTTC.

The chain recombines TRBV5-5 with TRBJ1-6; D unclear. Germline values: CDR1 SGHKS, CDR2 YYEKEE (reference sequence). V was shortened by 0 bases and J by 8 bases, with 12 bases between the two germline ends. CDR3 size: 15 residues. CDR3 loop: CASSLAEPGHSPLHF. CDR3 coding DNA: TGTGCCAGCAGCTTGGCAGAACCTGGGCATTCACCCCTCCACTTT.

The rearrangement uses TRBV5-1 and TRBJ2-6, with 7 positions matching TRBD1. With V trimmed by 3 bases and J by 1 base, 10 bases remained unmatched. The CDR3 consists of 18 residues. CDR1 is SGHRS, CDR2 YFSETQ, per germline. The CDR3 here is CASSWDSERSSGANVLTF. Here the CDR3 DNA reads TGCGCCAGCAGCTGGGACAGTGAAAGAAGTTCTGGGGCCAACGTCCTGACTTTC.

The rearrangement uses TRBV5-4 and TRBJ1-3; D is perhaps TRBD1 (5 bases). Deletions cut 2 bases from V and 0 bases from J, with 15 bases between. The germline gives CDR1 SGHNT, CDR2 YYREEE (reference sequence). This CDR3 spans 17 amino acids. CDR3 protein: CASSFMQGRGSGNTIYF. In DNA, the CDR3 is TGTGCCAGCAGCTTTATGCAGGGAAGGGGCTCTGGAAACACCATATATTTT.

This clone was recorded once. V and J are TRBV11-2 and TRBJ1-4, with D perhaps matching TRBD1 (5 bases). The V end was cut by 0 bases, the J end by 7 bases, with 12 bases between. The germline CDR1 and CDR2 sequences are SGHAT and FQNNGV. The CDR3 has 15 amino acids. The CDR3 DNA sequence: TGTGCCAGCAGCTTAGAGGGCAGGGTGACTGAAAAACTGTTTTTT. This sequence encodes CASSLEGRVTEKLFF.

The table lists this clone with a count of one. CDR3 nucleotide sequence: TGTGCCAGCAGTGAAGTAATGGACACTATCTATGGCTACACCTTC. This codes for CASSEVMDTIYGYTF. V and J are TRBV6-1 and TRBJ1-2; TRBD1 is a possible D gene (5 bases). Trimming shortened V by 1 base and J by 4 bases, and 13 bases separated the two germline ends. This CDR3 has 15 amino acids. CDR1 is MNHNS and CDR2 is SASEGT in the germline V gene.

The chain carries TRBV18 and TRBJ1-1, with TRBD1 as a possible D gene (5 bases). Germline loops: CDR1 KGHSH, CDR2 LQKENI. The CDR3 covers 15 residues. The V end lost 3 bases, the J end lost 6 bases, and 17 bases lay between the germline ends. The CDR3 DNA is TGTGCCAGCTCACCCCAGGGATGGAGGGTCGCTGAAGCTTTCTTT. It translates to CASSPQGWRVAEAFF.

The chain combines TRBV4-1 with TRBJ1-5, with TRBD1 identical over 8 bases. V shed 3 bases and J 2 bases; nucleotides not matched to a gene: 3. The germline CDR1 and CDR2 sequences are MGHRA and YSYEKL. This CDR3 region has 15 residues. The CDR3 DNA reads TGCGCCAGCAGCCATTCAGGGGGCGGCAATCAGCCCCAGCATTTT. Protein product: CASSHSGGGNQPQHF.

CDR3 nucleotides: TGTGCCAGCAGCCTGACAGATAACTATGGCTACACCTTC. This gives the protein CASSLTDNYGYTF. This rearrangement joins TRBV6-5 to TRBJ1-2, with D maybe TRBD1 (5 bases). Germline CDR1 MNHEY, CDR2 SVGAGI. The CDR3 spans 13 residues. The germline V and J ends were trimmed by 6 bases and 1 base, with 9 bases remaining between them.

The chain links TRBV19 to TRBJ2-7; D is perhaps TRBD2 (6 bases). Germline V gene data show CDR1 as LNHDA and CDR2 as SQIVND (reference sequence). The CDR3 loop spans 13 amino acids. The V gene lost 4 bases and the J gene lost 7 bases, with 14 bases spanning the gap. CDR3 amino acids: CASSTRPGGEQYF. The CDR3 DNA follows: TGTGCCAGTAGTACCAGACCCGGAGGGGAGCAGTACTTC.

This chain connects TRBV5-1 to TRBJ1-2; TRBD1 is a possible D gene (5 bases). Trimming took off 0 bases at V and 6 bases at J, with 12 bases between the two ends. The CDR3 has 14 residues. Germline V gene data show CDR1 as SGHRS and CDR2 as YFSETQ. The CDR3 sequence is CASSLGAGLDGYTF. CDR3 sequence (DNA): TGCGCCAGCAGCTTGGGGGCAGGGCTCGATGGCTACACCTTC.

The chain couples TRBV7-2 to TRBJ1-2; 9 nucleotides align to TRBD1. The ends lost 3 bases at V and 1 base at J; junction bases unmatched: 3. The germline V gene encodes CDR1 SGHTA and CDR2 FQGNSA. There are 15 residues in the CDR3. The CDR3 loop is CASSLGTGNNYGYTF. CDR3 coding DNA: TGTGCCAGCAGCTTGGGGACAGGGAATAACTATGGCTACACCTTC. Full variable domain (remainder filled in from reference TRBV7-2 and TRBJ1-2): GAGVSQSPSNKVTEKGKDVELRCDPISGHTALYWYRQSLGQGLEFLIYFQGNSAPDKSGLPSDRFSAERTGGSVSTLTIQRTQQEDSAVYLCASSLGTGNNYGYTFGSGTRLTVV.

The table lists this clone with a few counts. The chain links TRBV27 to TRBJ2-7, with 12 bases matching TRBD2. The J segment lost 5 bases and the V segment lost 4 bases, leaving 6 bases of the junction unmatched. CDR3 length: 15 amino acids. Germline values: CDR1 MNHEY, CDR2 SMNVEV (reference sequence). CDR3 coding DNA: TGTGCCAGCAGTTCATGGACTAGCGGGGTCCACGAGCAGTACTTC. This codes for CASSSWTSGVHEQYF.

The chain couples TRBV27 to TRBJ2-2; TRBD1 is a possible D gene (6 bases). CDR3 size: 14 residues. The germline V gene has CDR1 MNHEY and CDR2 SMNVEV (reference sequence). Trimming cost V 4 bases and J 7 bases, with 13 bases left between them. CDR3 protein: CASSWGWGHGELFF. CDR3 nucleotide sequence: TGTGCCAGCAGTTGGGGTTGGGGACACGGGGAGCTGTTTTTT.

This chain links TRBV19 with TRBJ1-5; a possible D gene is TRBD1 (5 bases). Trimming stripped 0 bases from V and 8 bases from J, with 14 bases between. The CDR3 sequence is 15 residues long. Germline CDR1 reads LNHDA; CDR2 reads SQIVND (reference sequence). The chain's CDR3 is CASSIDARADKPQHF. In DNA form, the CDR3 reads TGTGCCAGTAGTATAGATGCCAGGGCTGATAAGCCCCAGCATTTT.

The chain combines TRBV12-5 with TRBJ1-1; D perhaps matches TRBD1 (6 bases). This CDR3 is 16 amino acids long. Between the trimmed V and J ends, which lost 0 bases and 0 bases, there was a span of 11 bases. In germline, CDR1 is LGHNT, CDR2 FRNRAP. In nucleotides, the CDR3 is TGTGCTAGTGGTTTGGTACGGGGGGACATGAACACTGAAGCTTTCTTT. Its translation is CASGLVRGDMNTEAFF.

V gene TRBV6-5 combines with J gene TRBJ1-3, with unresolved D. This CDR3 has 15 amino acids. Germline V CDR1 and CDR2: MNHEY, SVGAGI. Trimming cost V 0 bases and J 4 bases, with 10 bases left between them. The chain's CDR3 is CASSYSGDPGNTIYF. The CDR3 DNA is TGTGCCAGCAGTTACTCTGGAGATCCGGGAAACACCATATATTTT.